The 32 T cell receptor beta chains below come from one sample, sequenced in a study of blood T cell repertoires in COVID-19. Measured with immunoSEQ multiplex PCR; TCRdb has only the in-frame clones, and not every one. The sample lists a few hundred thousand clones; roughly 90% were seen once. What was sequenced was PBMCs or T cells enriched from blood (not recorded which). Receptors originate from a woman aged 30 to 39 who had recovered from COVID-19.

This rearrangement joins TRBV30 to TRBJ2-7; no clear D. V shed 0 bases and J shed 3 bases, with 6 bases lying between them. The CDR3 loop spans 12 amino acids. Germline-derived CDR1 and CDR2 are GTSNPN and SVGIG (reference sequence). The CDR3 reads CAWSVPDYEQYF. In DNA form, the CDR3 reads TGTGCCTGGAGTGTACCAGACTACGAGCAGTACTTC.

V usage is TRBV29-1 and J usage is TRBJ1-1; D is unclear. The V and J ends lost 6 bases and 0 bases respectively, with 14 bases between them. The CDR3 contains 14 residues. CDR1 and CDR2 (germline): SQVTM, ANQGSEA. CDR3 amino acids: CSVAAREVNTEAFF. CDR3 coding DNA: TGCAGCGTCGCGGCGCGGGAGGTGAACACTGAAGCTTTCTTT.

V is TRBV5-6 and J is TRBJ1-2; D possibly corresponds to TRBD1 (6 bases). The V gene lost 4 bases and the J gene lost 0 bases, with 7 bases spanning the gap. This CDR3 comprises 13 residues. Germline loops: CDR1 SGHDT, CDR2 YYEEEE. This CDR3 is CASSPGANYGYTF. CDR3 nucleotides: TGTGCCAGCAGCCCAGGGGCTAACTATGGCTACACCTTC.

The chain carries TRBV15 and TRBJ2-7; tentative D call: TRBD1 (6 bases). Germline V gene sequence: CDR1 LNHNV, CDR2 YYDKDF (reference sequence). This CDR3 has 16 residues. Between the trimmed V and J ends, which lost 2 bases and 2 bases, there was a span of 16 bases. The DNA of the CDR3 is TGTGCCACCAGCAGAAAGGACAGTCGTTTTACCTACGAGCAGTACTTC. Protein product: CATSRKDSRFTYEQYF.

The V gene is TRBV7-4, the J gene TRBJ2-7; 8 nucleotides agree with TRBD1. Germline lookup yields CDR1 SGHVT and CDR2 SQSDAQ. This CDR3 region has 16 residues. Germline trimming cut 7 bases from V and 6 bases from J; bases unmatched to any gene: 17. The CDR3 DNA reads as TGTGCCAGCACCTCCAACACGGGACAGGAACGATCCGAGCAGTACTTC. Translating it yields CASTSNTGQERSEQYF.

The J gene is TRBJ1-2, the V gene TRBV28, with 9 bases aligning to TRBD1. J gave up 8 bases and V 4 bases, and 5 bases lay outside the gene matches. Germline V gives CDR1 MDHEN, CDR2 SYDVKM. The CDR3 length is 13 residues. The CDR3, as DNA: TGTGCCAGCAGTTCCACAGGGGGCATGGGCTACACCTTC. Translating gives CASSSTGGMGYTF.

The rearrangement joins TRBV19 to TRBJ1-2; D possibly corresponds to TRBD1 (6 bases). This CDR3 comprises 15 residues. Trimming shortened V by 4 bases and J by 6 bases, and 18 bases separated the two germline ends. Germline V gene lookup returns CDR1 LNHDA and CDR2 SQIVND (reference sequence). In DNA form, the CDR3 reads TGTGCCAGTAGTACCCCCGTTGTCAGGGGAAATGGCTACACCTTC. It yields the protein CASSTPVVRGNGYTF.

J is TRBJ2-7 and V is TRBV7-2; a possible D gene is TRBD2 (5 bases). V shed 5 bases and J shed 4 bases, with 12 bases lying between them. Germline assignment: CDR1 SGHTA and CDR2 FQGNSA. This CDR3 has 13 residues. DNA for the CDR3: TGTGCCAGCAGCCAACTAGGCCTATACGAGCAGTACTTC. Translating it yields CASSQLGLYEQYF.

The CDR3 here is CASSLRTGGVKAYGYTF. For the CDR3, the DNA is TGTGCCAGCAGTTTGAGAACAGGGGGCGTTAAGGCCTATGGCTACACCTTC. The chain couples TRBV28 to TRBJ1-2; 9 nucleotides match TRBD1. V lost 3 bases and J lost 4; bases outside the gene matches: 12. This CDR3 is 17 amino acids long. Looked up from germline, CDR1 is MDHEN and CDR2 is SYDVKM.

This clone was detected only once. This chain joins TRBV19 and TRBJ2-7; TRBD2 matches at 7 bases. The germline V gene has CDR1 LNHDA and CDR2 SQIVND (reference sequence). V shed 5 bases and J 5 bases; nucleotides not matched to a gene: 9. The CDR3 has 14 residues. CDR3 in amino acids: CASSRGGSMDEQYF. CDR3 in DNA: TGTGCCAGTAGTCGGGGCGGGAGTATGGACGAGCAGTACTTC.

Here the CDR3 reads CASSDLRAYTQYF. The CDR3 region has the DNA TGTGCCAGCAGTGACTTGAGGGCCTATACGCAGTATTTT. The rearrangement uses TRBV6-4 and TRBJ2-3, with a possible D match to TRBD2 (5 bases). With 1 base removed from V and 7 bases from J, the gap between germline ends came to 9 bases. The CDR3 contains 13 residues. Germline CDR1 reads MRHNA; CDR2 reads SNTAGT.

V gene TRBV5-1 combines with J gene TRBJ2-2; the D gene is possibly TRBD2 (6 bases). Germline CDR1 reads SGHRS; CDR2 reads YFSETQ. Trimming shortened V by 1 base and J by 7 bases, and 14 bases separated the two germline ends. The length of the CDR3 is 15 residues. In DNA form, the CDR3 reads TGCGCCAGCAGCTTGCAACGGGGGTCGGGCGGGGAGCTGTTTTTT. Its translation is CASSLQRGSGGELFF.

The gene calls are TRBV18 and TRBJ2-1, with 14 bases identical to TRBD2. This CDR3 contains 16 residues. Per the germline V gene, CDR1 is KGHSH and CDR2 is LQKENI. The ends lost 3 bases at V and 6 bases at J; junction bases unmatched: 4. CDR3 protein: CASSPPGLAGGNEQFF. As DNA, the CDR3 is TGTGCCAGCTCACCCCCAGGACTAGCGGGAGGCAATGAGCAGTTCTTC.

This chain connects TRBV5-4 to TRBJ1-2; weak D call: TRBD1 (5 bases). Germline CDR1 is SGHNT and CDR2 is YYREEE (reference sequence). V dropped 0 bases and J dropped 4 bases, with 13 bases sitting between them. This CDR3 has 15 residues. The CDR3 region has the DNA TGTGCCAGCAGCTTGGGCGGCGGGACTGTCTATGGCTACACCTTC. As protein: CASSLGGGTVYGYTF.

CDR3 residues: CTSKLRVHEQYF. In DNA, the CDR3 is TGCACCAGTAAACTCAGGGTCCACGAGCAGTACTTC. The rearrangement links TRBV1 to TRBJ2-7; TRBD1 is the table's D call, not checked against the DNA. TRBV1 represents a pseudogene. The CDR3 extends over 12 amino acids.

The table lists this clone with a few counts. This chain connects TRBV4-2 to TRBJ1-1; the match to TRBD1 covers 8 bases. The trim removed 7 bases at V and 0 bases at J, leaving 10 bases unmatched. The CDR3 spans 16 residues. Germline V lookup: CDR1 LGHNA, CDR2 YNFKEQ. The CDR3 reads CASTVNPGGLNTEAFF. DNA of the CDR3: TGTGCCAGCACCGTAAATCCAGGGGGCTTGAACACTGAAGCTTTCTTT.

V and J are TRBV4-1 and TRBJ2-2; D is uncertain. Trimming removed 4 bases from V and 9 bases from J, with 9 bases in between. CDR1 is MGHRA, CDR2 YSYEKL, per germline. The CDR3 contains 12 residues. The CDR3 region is CASSPTGWELFF. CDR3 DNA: TGCGCCAGCAGCCCCACCGGGTGGGAGCTGTTTTTT.

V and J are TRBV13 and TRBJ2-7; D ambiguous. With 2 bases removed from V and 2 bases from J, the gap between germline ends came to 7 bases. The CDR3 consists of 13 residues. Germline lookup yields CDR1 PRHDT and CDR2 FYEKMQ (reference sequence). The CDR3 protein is CASSLYSTYEQYF. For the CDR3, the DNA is TGTGCCAGCAGCTTATACAGTACCTACGAGCAGTACTTC.

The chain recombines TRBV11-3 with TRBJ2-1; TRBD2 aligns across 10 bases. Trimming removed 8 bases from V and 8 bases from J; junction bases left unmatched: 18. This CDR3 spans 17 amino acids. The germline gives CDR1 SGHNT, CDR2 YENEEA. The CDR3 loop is CASGSTVLAGAEHEQFF. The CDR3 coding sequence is TGTGCCAGCGGATCGACAGTTCTAGCGGGAGCTGAGCATGAGCAGTTCTTC.

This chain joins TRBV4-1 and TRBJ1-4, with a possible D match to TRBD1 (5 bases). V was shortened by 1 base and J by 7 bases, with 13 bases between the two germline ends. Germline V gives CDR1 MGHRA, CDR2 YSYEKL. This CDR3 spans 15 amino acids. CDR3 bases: TGCGCCAGCAGCCAAGTTGCAGGGTCCCTTGAAAAACTGTTTTTT. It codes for CASSQVAGSLEKLFF.

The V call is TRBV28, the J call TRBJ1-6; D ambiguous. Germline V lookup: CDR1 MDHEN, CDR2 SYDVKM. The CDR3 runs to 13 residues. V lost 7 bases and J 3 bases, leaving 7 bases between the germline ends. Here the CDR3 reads CASTPDYNSPLHF. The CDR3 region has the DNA TGTGCCAGCACCCCAGACTATAATTCACCCCTCCACTTT. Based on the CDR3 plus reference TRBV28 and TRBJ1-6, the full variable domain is DVKVTQSSRYLVKRTGEKVFLECVQDMDHENMFWYRQDPGLGLRLIYFSYDVKMKEKGDIPEGYSVSREKKERFSLILESASTNQTSMYLCASTPDYNSPLHFGNGTRLTVT.

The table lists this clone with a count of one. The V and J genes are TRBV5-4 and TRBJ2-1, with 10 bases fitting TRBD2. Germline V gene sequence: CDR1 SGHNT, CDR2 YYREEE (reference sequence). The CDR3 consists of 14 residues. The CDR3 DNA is TGTGCGAGCGGGAAGCGGGAGGGCCGTAATGAGCAGTTCTTC. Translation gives CASGKREGRNEQFF.

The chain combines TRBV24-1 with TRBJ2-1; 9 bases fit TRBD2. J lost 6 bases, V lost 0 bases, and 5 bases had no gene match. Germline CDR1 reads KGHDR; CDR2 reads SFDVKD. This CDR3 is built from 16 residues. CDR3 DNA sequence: TGTGCCACCAGTGATTTGCTTGGGACTAGCTTCAATGAGCAGTTCTTC. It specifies CATSDLLGTSFNEQFF.

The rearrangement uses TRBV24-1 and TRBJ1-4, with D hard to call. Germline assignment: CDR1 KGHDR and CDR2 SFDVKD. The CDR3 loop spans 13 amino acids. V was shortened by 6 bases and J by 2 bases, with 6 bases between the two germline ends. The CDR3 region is CATSLSTNEKLFF. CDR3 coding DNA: TGTGCCACCAGTCTTTCTACTAATGAAAAACTGTTTTTT.

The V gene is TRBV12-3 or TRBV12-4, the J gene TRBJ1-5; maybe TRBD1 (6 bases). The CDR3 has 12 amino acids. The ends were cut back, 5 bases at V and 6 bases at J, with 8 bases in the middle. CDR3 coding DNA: TGTGCCAGCAGTGTACAGGGTCAGCCCCAGCATTTT. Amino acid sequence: CASSVQGQPQHF.

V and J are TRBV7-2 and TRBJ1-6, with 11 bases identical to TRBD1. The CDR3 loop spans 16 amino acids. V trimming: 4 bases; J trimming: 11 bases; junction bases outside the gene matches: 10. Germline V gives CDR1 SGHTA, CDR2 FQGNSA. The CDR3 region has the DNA TGTGCCAGCAGCTCCACCGGGACAGGGGGGGGCCCACCCCTCCACTTT. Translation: CASSSTGTGGGPPLHF. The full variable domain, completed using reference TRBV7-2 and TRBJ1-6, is GAGVSQSPSNKVTEKGKDVELRCDPISGHTALYWYRQSLGQGLEFLIYFQGNSAPDKSGLPSDRFSAERTGGSVSTLTIQRTQQEDSAVYLCASSSTGTGGGPPLHFGNGTRLTVT.

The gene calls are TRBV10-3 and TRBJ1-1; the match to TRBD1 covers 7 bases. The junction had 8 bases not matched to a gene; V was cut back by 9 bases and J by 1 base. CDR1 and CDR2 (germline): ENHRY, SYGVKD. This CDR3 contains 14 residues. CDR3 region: CAIETGTANTEAFF. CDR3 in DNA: TGTGCCATAGAAACCGGGACAGCGAACACTGAAGCTTTCTTT.

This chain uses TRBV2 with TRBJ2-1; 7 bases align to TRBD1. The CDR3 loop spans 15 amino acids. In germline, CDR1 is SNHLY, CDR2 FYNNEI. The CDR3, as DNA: TGTGTCAGTCTAACTTCTAGGGGGCTTCGGAATGAGCAGTTCTTC. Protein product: CVSLTSRGLRNEQFF.

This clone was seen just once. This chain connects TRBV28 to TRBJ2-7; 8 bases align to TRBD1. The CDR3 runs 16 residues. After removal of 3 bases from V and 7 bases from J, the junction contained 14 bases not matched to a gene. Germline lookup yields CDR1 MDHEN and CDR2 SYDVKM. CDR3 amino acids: CASSLRASQGAREQYF. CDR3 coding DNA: TGTGCCAGCAGTTTGCGGGCGTCCCAGGGGGCGCGGGAGCAGTACTTC.

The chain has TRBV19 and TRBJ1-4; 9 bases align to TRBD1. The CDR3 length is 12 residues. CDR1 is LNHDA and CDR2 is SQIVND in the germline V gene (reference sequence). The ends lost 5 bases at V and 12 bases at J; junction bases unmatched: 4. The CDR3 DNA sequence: TGTGCCAGTAGTTACCGACAGGGGGAACTGTTTTTT. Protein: CASSYRQGELFF.

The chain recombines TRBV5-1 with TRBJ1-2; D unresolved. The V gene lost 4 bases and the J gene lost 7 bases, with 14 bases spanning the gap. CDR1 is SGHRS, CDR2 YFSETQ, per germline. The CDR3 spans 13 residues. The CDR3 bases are TGCGCCAGCAGCCACACTGGGGAGCGTGGCTACACCTTC. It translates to CASSHTGERGYTF. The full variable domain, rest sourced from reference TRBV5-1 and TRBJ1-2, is KAGVTQTPRYLIKTRGQQVTLSCSPISGHRSVSWYQQTPGQGLQFLFEYFSETQRNKGNFPGRFSGRQFSNSRSEMNVSTLELGDSALYLCASSHTGERGYTFGSGTRLTVV.

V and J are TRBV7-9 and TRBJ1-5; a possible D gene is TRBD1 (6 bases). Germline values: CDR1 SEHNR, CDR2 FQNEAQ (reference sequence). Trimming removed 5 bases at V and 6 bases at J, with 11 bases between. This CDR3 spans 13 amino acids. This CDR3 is CASSQNRAQPQHF. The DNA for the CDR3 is TGTGCCAGCAGCCAAAACAGGGCTCAGCCCCAGCATTTT.